The 2 T cell receptor beta chains below all came from one sample that was sequenced in a study of T cells in Graves' hyperthyroidism and ophthalmopathy. Using RNA transcripts as the source, TCR beta CDR3 regions were amplified. Using the HTBI primer set, a first-round RT-PCR was run on the TCR CDR3. TCRdb reprocessed the multiplex PCR reads via MiXCR and lists one record per CDR3 protein. The sample carries hundreds of thousands of distinct CDR3 sequences, approximately 14% recorded once. The sequenced sample consisted of blood. The origin of the receptors is an older woman with Graves' ophthalmopathy.

This clonotype was observed many times. This chain joins TRBV6-1 and TRBJ2-1; 9 bases fit TRBD2. With 6 bases clipped from V and 8 bases from J, the junction kept 8 bases outside the gene matches. The germline CDR1 and CDR2 sequences are MNHNS and SASEGT. This CDR3 has 14 residues. The CDR3 loop reads CASSIGLAKDEQFF. The CDR3 DNA reads TGTGCCAGCAGCATCGGACTAGCGAAAGATGAGCAGTTCTTC.

This clonotype was picked up many times. The chain links TRBV7-9 to TRBJ2-1, with unresolved D. Trimming took off 4 bases at V and 8 bases at J, with 21 bases between the two ends. CDR3 length equals 16 residues. Per germline, CDR1 SEHNR and CDR2 FQNEAQ (reference sequence). The CDR3 DNA follows: TGTGCCAGCAGCTCGTCTGAGGTTAGAAATACCGATGAGCAGTTCTTC. Translation: CASSSSEVRNTDEQFF.